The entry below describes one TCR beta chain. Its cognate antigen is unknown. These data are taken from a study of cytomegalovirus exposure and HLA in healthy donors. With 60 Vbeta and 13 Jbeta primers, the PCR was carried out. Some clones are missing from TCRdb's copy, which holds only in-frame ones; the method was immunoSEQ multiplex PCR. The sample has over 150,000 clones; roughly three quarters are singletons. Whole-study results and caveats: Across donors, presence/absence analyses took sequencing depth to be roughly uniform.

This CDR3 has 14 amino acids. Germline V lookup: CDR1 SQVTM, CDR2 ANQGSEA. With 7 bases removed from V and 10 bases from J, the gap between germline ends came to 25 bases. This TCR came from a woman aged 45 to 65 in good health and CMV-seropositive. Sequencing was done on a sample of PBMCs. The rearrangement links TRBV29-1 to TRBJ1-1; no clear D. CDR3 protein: CSGQPGARPEGAFF. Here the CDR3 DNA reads TGCAGCGGCCAACCGGGCGCTAGGCCCGAGGGAGCTTTCTTT.